This TCR beta chain originates from a study of tumor and adjacent non-tumor tissue in lung cancer. Study summary: Aged about 30 to 76 years, patients included roughly ten men and five or six women with stage I to III disease. General study results and limits: Compared with tumor, normal lung showed significantly lower TCR diversity. Normal lung showed higher cumulative top 100 clone frequency than tumor.

The CDR3 length is 15 residues. V lost 5 bases to trimming and J lost 3 bases, with 11 bases between them. RNA was extracted from bulk tissue without any cell sorting. Chemotherapy-naive patients with new lung cancer underwent thoracic surgery in China, August–late 2014. A modified ARM-PCR protocol with three rounds of nested PCR amplified TCRbeta. From the multiplex PCR reads, TCRdb called clonotypes with MiXCR, one entry per CDR3 protein. The top ten hold approximately 16% of the sample, which has 75,000 to 95,000 distinct CDR3 sequences, roughly 66% seen once. The table lists this clonotype with many counts. The antigen is undetermined.

The TCR was taken from a man between 60 and 70 years old with non-small cell lung cancer. The specimen was lung tumor tissue. The J gene is TRBJ1-6, the V gene TRBV12-3 or TRBV12-4; D gene unclear. CDR3 in DNA: TGTGCCAGCAGTCAAGGAGGAAACTATAATTCACCCCTCCACTTT. Amino acid sequence: CASSQGGNYNSPLHF.